The 4 T cell receptor beta chains below come from one sample, sequenced in a study of blood T cells in healthy people across ages. It was with a sample-barcoded 5' primer and a J-beta primer mix that a second PCR of roughly 7 to 12 cycles was run. TCRdb called the 5' RACE reads again in MiXCR, with one record for every CDR3 protein. The table lists about 700,000 distinct CDR3 sequences, about 34% of them singletons. Sequences were obtained from blood. The receptors were gathered from a woman older than 75 in good health.

This clonotype has a count of ten or more. V is TRBV3-1 and J is TRBJ2-3, with 8 positions matching TRBD2. The V and J ends lost 5 bases and 8 bases, in that order; junction bases with no gene match: 9. Germline V gene lookup returns CDR1 LGHDT and CDR2 YNNKEL (reference sequence). The CDR3 is 14 amino acids. The CDR3 protein is CASSVSSGGGTQYF. CDR3 DNA: TGTGCCAGCAGCGTTAGCTCGGGGGGGGGTACGCAGTATTTT.

This clonotype was counted at least ten times. The chain carries TRBV5-4 and TRBJ1-2; D is undetermined. The length of the CDR3 is 14 residues. CDR1 is SGHNT, CDR2 YYREEE, per germline (reference sequence). Deletions cut 2 bases from V and 3 bases from J, with 11 bases between. CDR3 amino acids: CASSFFGEDYGYTF. The CDR3 nucleotides read TGTGCCAGCAGCTTCTTCGGGGAAGACTATGGCTACACCTTC.

This clonotype appeared many times. The chain joins TRBV7-2 to TRBJ2-1; D ambiguous. The CDR3 totals 13 residues. V was shortened by 5 bases and J by 5 bases, with 10 bases between the two germline ends. Germline CDR1 SGHTA, CDR2 FQGNSA. CDR3 amino acids: CASSPQANNEQFF. CDR3 sequence (DNA): TGTGCCAGCAGCCCGCAGGCCAACAATGAGCAGTTCTTC.

This clonotype was found many times. The rearrangement joins TRBV20-1 to TRBJ2-7; possibly TRBD1 for D (6 bases). Germline lookup yields CDR1 DFQATT and CDR2 SNEGSKA (reference sequence). The CDR3 sequence is 11 residues long. The V end was cut by 6 bases, the J end by 6 bases, with 12 bases between. CDR3 region: CSAPTGGEQYF. The CDR3 region has the DNA TGCAGTGCGCCGACAGGCGGCGAGCAGTACTTC.